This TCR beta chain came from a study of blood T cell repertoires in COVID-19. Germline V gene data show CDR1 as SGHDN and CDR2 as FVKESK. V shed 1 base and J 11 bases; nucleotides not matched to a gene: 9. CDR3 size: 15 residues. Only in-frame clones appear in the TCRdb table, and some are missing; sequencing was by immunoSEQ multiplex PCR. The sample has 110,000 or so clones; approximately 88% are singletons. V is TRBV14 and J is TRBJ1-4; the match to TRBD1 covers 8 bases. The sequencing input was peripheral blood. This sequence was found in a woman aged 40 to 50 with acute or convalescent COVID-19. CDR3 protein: CASSQAFTGGDKLFF. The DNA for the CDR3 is TGTGCCAGCAGCCAAGCGTTTACAGGGGGAGACAAACTGTTTTTT.